One sample yielded the 19 T cell receptor beta chains listed below, sequenced in a study of CD8+ T cells in alopecia areata. Reverse transcribed after extraction, RNA yielded cDNA as the sequencing template. TCRdb's table, derived via immunoSEQ multiplex PCR, lists solely in-frame clones and lacks some. Found here are fewer than 250,000 clones, 50% to 65% of them singletons; the top ten hold roughly 0.47%. The starting material was CD4+ T cells sorted from blood, obtained at week 0. All receptors come from a human donor with alopecia areata.

This clone was counted a few times. This chain links TRBV5-1 with TRBJ2-7, with a weak D call TRBD1 (6 bases). The ends were cut back, 0 bases at V and 3 bases at J, with 10 bases in the middle. The CDR3 is 14 residues long. Germline assignment: CDR1 SGHRS and CDR2 YFSETQ. CDR3 in DNA: TGCGCCAGCAGCTTGGACCTCAGGGGCTACGAGCAGTACTTC. Its protein product is CASSLDLRGYEQYF.

This rearrangement joins TRBV9 to TRBJ2-1; 14 bases are a match to TRBD2. Germline V gives CDR1 SGDLS, CDR2 YYNGEE. There are 17 residues in the CDR3. V lost 4 bases, J lost 6 bases, and 9 bases stayed unmatched. CDR3 loop: CASSLRLAGGVGNEQFF. The DNA of the CDR3 is TGTGCCAGCAGCTTGAGACTAGCGGGAGGGGTCGGCAATGAGCAGTTCTTC.

The V and J genes are TRBV9 and TRBJ1-6; D is ambiguous. Germline V CDR1 and CDR2: SGDLS, YYNGEE. The CDR3 length is 12 residues. Trimming stripped 4 bases from V and 6 bases from J, with 5 bases between. CDR3 loop: CASSRANSPLHF. In DNA form, the CDR3 reads TGTGCCAGCAGCAGGGCTAATTCACCCCTCCACTTT.

This clone came up a few times. The chain is built from TRBV6-5 and TRBJ2-7; TRBD1 agrees at 9 bases. This CDR3 has 14 amino acids. With V trimmed by 5 bases and J by 4 bases, 6 bases remained unmatched. CDR1 MNHEY and CDR2 SVGAGI come from the germline V gene. The DNA of the CDR3 is TGTGCCAGCAGTCGTTGGGACAGGGATTACGAGCAGTACTTC. It yields the protein CASSRWDRDYEQYF.

This clone was found once. The V call is TRBV10-3, the J call TRBJ1-1, with 7 bases fitting TRBD1. Germline lookup yields CDR1 ENHRY and CDR2 SYGVKD. The J segment lost 1 base and the V segment lost 0 bases, leaving 2 bases of the junction unmatched. The CDR3 sequence is 15 residues long. The CDR3 here is CAISESGTANTEAFF. CDR3 in DNA: TGTGCCATCAGTGAGTCGGGGACAGCGAACACTGAAGCTTTCTTT.

The chain has TRBV5-1 and TRBJ2-3; 9 positions agree with TRBD2. J lost 0 bases, V lost 5 bases, and 10 bases had no gene match. CDR1 SGHRS and CDR2 YFSETQ come from the germline V gene. The CDR3 runs to 17 residues. CDR3: CASRFGTSTTSTDTQYF. The CDR3 nucleotides are TGCGCCAGCAGATTTGGGACTAGCACAACTAGCACAGATACGCAGTATTTT.

This clone was detected a few times. The rearrangement links TRBV6-6 to TRBJ1-1; 7 positions match TRBD1. This CDR3 has 15 residues. Per the germline V gene, CDR1 is MNHNY and CDR2 is SVGAGI (reference sequence). The V segment lost 6 bases and the J segment 2 bases; nucleotides outside the gene matches: 9. For the CDR3, the DNA is TGTGCCAGCAGACCCGGTCGGGACAGCAACACTGAAGCTTTCTTT. Protein sequence: CASRPGRDSNTEAFF.

J is TRBJ2-3 and V is TRBV13; D is uncertain. The germline V gene has CDR1 PRHDT and CDR2 FYEKMQ (reference sequence). The V gene lost 5 bases and the J gene lost 2 bases, with 14 bases spanning the gap. This CDR3 is built from 15 residues. This CDR3 reads CASSPPSRTTDTQYF. The CDR3 coding sequence is TGTGCCAGCAGCCCACCATCGAGGACCACAGATACGCAGTATTTT. Based on the CDR3 plus reference TRBV13 and TRBJ2-3, the full variable domain is AAGVIQSPRHLIKEKRETATLKCYPIPRHDTVYWYQQGPGQDPQFLISFYEKMQSDKGSIPDRFSAQQFSDYHSELNMSSLELGDSALYFCASSPPSRTTDTQYFGPGTRLTVL.

This clone was recorded only once. In nucleotides, the CDR3 is TGTGCCAGCAGTTACTCCAGGGAACGAGGCTACACCTTC. It specifies CASSYSRERGYTF. The chain couples TRBV6-5 to TRBJ1-2; D is perhaps TRBD1 (5 bases). The CDR3 sequence is 13 residues long. V lost 0 bases and J lost 8, with 10 bases in between. Germline V gives CDR1 MNHEY, CDR2 SVGAGI.

This clone was picked up one time. V gene TRBV2 combines with J gene TRBJ2-6, with unresolved D. Between the trimmed V and J ends, which lost 4 bases and 2 bases, there was a span of 6 bases. This CDR3 has 14 amino acids. Germline assignment: CDR1 SNHLY and CDR2 FYNNEI. In DNA, the CDR3 is TGTGCCAGCAGTGCTTATCCTGGGGCCAACGTCCTGACTTTC. Its protein is CASSAYPGANVLTF.

Concerning this clone: Within the sample, other DNA sequences also encode this same CDR3. The chain carries TRBV14 and TRBJ1-1; D is unclear. This CDR3 contains 13 residues. V shed 1 base and J shed 1 base, with 4 bases lying between them. Germline V gene sequence: CDR1 SGHDN, CDR2 FVKESK. DNA of the CDR3: TGTGCCAGCAGCCAAGGGGGGAACACTGAAGCTTTCTTT. It specifies CASSQGGNTEAFF. Based on the CDR3 plus reference TRBV14 and TRBJ1-1, the full variable domain is EAGVTQFPSHSVIEKGQTVTLRCDPISGHDNLYWYRRVMGKEIKFLLHFVKESKQDESGMPNNRFLAERTGGTYSTLKVQPAELEDSGVYFCASSQGGNTEAFFGQGTRLTVV.

This clone was seen only a few times. The rearrangement joins TRBV6-5 to TRBJ1-2; D call uncertain. CDR3 length equals 13 residues. V dropped 2 bases and J dropped 6 bases, with 10 bases sitting between them. From germline, CDR1 is MNHEY and CDR2 SVGAGI. In nucleotides, the CDR3 is TGTGCCAGCAGTTACCGGGGAATCGATGGCTACACCTTC. Encoded protein: CASSYRGIDGYTF.

V and J are TRBV30 and TRBJ1-2; unclear D gene. The CDR3 totals 14 residues. Trimming took off 1 base at V and 2 bases at J, with 11 bases between the two ends. The germline V gene encodes CDR1 GTSNPN and CDR2 SVGIG (reference sequence). The CDR3 loop is CAWSAGPQNYGYTF. CDR3 sequence (DNA): TGTGCCTGGAGTGCCGGGCCACAAAACTATGGCTACACCTTC.

The chain carries TRBV4-1 and TRBJ2-7; 10 bases are shared with TRBD1. Germline trimming cut 4 bases from V and 6 bases from J; bases unmatched to any gene: 9. Germline-derived CDR1 and CDR2 are MGHRA and YSYEKL. This CDR3 has 15 amino acids. The CDR3 coding sequence is TGCGCCAGCAGCCGATACACCGGACAGGGGGGCGAGCAGTACTTC. It codes for CASSRYTGQGGEQYF.

The genes are TRBV6-1 and TRBJ2-1; D may match TRBD1 or TRBD2 (5 bases each). Germline V lookup: CDR1 MNHNS, CDR2 SASEGT. V gave up 7 bases and J gave up 3 bases, with 13 bases separating them. This CDR3 region has 14 residues. CDR3 sequence reads: CASTLRDGYNEQFF. The CDR3 region has the DNA TGTGCCAGCACCCTGAGGGACGGCTACAATGAGCAGTTCTTC.

The V call is TRBV2, the J call TRBJ1-5; perhaps TRBD1 as D (5 bases). The CDR3 covers 15 residues. Per the germline V gene, CDR1 is SNHLY and CDR2 is FYNNEI. Deletions cut 6 bases from V and 3 bases from J, with 15 bases between. CDR3 region: CASSLERTNNQPQHF. Here the CDR3 DNA reads TGTGCCAGCAGCTTGGAAAGGACAAACAATCAGCCCCAGCATTTT.

The V call is TRBV30, the J call TRBJ2-7; TRBD2 aligns across 10 bases. J gave up 2 bases and V 4 bases, and 5 bases lay outside the gene matches. In germline, CDR1 is GTSNPN, CDR2 SVGIG (reference sequence). The CDR3 runs to 14 residues. DNA of the CDR3: TGTGCCTGGACCGGACTAGCGGTAGCCTACGAGCAGTACTTC. Protein product: CAWTGLAVAYEQYF.

Concerning this clone itself: The same CDR3 is also encoded by other DNA sequences in this sample. The rearrangement joins TRBV29-1 to TRBJ1-2; 8 positions match TRBD1. The V gene end was trimmed by 7 bases and the J gene end by 0 bases; junction bases not matched to a gene: 4. CDR3 size: 13 residues. CDR1 is SQVTM and CDR2 is ANQGSEA in the germline V gene. The CDR3 region has the DNA TGCAGCGCGGGGACAGGAACTAACTATGGCTACACCTTC. The encoded protein is CSAGTGTNYGYTF.

This chain uses TRBV5-4 with TRBJ2-7; no firm D call. Germline values: CDR1 SGHNT, CDR2 YYREEE (reference sequence). V dropped 0 bases and J dropped 5 bases, with 9 bases sitting between them. The CDR3 contains 13 residues. CDR3 sequence: CASSLVGGDEQYF. The CDR3, as DNA: TGTGCCAGCAGCTTGGTTGGCGGCGACGAGCAGTACTTC.